The 20 T cell receptor beta chains listed next were all sequenced from one sample in a study of blood T cell repertoires in COVID-19. Produced via immunoSEQ multiplex PCR; TCRdb's table is partial and in-frame only. The profile shows 150,000 to 200,000 clones, about 88% of them singletons. The sample consisted of PBMCs or T cells enriched from blood (not recorded which). These receptor sequences come from a woman in her thirties or forties in a cohort exposed to, infected with or recovered from COVID-19 (not recorded which).

The rearrangement links TRBV19 to TRBJ2-6; 8 nucleotides match TRBD1. The germline V gene has CDR1 LNHDA and CDR2 SQIVND (reference sequence). This CDR3 is 19 amino acids long. V trimming: 3 bases; J trimming: 0 bases; junction bases outside the gene matches: 10. CDR3 coding DNA: TGTGCCAGTAGTATCTGGACCGGGACAGGCGTCTCTGGGGCCAACGTCCTGACTTTC. It specifies CASSIWTGTGVSGANVLTF.

The genes are TRBV7-6 and TRBJ1-5; no firm D call. The germline gives CDR1 SGHVS, CDR2 FNYEAQ. V dropped 1 base and J dropped 2 bases, with 12 bases sitting between them. The CDR3 spans 16 residues. In nucleotides, the CDR3 is TGTGCCAGCAGCTTAGACGGGTCCGTAGGCAATCAGCCCCAGCATTTT. Its translation: CASSLDGSVGNQPQHF. Complete variable domain (other parts from reference TRBV7-6 and TRBJ1-5): GAGVSQSPRYKVTKRGQDVALRCDPISGHVSLYWYRQALGQGPEFLTYFNYEAQQDKSGLPNDRFSAERPEGSISTLTIQRTEQRDSAMYRCASSLDGSVGNQPQHFGDGTRLSIL.

This sequence joins TRBV4-1 and TRBJ1-4; 11 bases are a match to TRBD1. J was trimmed by 6 bases and V by 2 bases; bases with no gene match: 5. Germline V gives CDR1 MGHRA, CDR2 YSYEKL. CDR3 length: 16 residues. The CDR3 region has the DNA TGCGCCAGCAGCCAACCGAGGACAGGGGGCGATGAAAAACTGTTTTTT. Translating it yields CASSQPRTGGDEKLFF.

This clone was seen just once. The rearrangement uses TRBV9 and TRBJ2-3; 9 bases are a match to TRBD2. The ends lost 7 bases at V and 2 bases at J; junction bases unmatched: 8. The length of the CDR3 is 15 residues. Germline V gene sequence: CDR1 SGDLS, CDR2 YYNGEE. This chain's CDR3 is CASSSRLADTDTQYF. CDR3 bases: TGTGCCAGCTCGAGCAGACTAGCGGACACAGATACGCAGTATTTT.

The chain links TRBV2 to TRBJ1-2, with a tentative D call TRBD1 (5 bases). There are 13 residues in the CDR3. CDR1 is SNHLY and CDR2 is FYNNEI in the germline V gene. For the CDR3, the DNA is TGTGCTTCCATGTCGGGGGGACCGGTCGGCTACACCTTC. Encoded protein: CASMSGGPVGYTF.

This clone was seen once. V gene TRBV7-9 combines with J gene TRBJ1-1; D is unclear. The CDR3 is made up of 15 amino acids. Germline lookup yields CDR1 SEHNR and CDR2 FQNEAQ (reference sequence). V lost 5 bases, J lost 0 bases, and 13 bases lay in between. This CDR3 is CASSRQGGMNTEAFF. In DNA form, the CDR3 reads TGTGCCAGCAGCCGTCAAGGCGGGATGAACACTGAAGCTTTCTTT.

The chain is built from TRBV27 and TRBJ1-2; TRBD1 aligns across 9 bases. This CDR3 contains 14 residues. V shed 6 bases, J shed 8 bases, and the junction held 10 bases outside the gene matches. Per germline, CDR1 MNHEY and CDR2 SMNVEV (reference sequence). The DNA for the CDR3 is TGTGCCAGCAGGTCGACAGGGGGGCTGGGGGGCTACACCTTC. This gives the protein CASRSTGGLGGYTF.

This sequence joins TRBV6-5 and TRBJ2-3, with D perhaps TRBD1 (5 bases). Trimming left V 0 bases short and J 4 bases short, with 11 bases between. This CDR3 comprises 15 residues. CDR1 is MNHEY and CDR2 is SVGAGI in the germline V gene. The CDR3 DNA sequence: TGTGCCAGCAGTTACTCCCCTGAAGGGGCAGATACGCAGTATTTT. It encodes CASSYSPEGADTQYF.

The V and J genes are TRBV27 and TRBJ1-6; D uncertain. The ends were cut back, 0 bases at V and 0 bases at J, with 6 bases in the middle. Per the germline V gene, CDR1 is MNHEY and CDR2 is SMNVEV (reference sequence). The CDR3 contains 16 residues. CDR3 bases: TGTGCCAGCAGTTTATCACTCCGCTCCTATAATTCACCCCTCCACTTT. Protein product: CASSLSLRSYNSPLHF.

The V and J genes are TRBV6-5 and TRBJ1-4, with D maybe TRBD1 (5 bases). The V end lost 4 bases, the J end lost 4 bases, and 10 bases lay between the germline ends. Germline V CDR1 and CDR2: MNHEY, SVGAGI. The CDR3 is 14 amino acids. CDR3 protein: CASSLTAYNEKLFF. The CDR3 nucleotides are TGTGCCAGCAGTTTGACAGCGTATAATGAAAAACTGTTTTTT.

V usage is TRBV29-1 and J usage is TRBJ1-3; the D gene is possibly TRBD1 (6 bases). The CDR3 totals 12 residues. CDR1 SQVTM and CDR2 ANQGSEA come from the germline V gene. The CDR3 sequence: CTLQGLGNTIYF. The DNA for the CDR3 is TGCACCCTTCAGGGGCTTGGAAACACCATATATTTT.

This clone was picked up one time. The chain recombines TRBV19 with TRBJ1-5, with 8 bases identical to TRBD1. CDR1 is LNHDA, CDR2 SQIVND, per germline (reference sequence). The CDR3 is 15 residues long. V gave up 1 base and J gave up 5 bases; unmatched junction bases: 4. The CDR3, as DNA: TGTGCCAGTAGTATAGTGGACAGGGCCGATCAGCCCCAGCATTTT. Amino acids: CASSIVDRADQPQHF. The whole variable domain, remainder taken from reference TRBV19 and TRBJ1-5, is DGGITQSPKYLFRKEGQNVTLSCEQNLNHDAMYWYRQDPGQGLRLIYYSQIVNDFQKGDIAEGYSVSREKKESFPLTVTSAQKNPTAFYLCASSIVDRADQPQHFGDGTRLSIL.

The chain has TRBV4-1 and TRBJ2-1; perhaps TRBD1 as D (5 bases). The CDR3 totals 14 residues. The V end lost 4 bases, the J end lost 3 bases, and 10 bases lay between the germline ends. Germline CDR1 is MGHRA and CDR2 is YSYEKL. The CDR3 spells CASSLRVNYNEQFF. The CDR3 DNA reads TGCGCCAGCAGCCTCAGGGTAAACTACAATGAGCAGTTCTTC.

Here the CDR3 DNA reads TGTGCCAGCAGCACTCAGGGGGCCGGCAATGAGCAGTTCTTC. This translates into CASSTQGAGNEQFF. This rearrangement joins TRBV21-1 to TRBJ2-1; the DNA was not compared with TRBD1, the D call given in the table. TRBV21-1 is designated a pseudogene. The CDR3 extends over 14 amino acids.

The chain has TRBV6-6 and TRBJ1-5; TRBD1 is a possible D gene (5 bases). CDR3 length: 13 residues. Trimming pared 10 bases from V and 6 bases from J, leaving 16 bases between. The germline V gene encodes CDR1 MNHNY and CDR2 SVGAGI (reference sequence). The CDR3 DNA follows: TGTGCCACTTCGAGGCAGGGCAGTCAGCCCCAGCATTTT. It translates to CATSRQGSQPQHF.

The chain links TRBV2 to TRBJ1-1; D gene ambiguous. The V and J ends lost 4 bases and 4 bases respectively, with 10 bases between them. The length of the CDR3 is 13 residues. Germline V gene data show CDR1 as SNHLY and CDR2 as FYNNEI. As DNA, the CDR3 is TGTGCCAGCAGTGTATGGAGTAGCACTGAAGCTTTCTTT. This encodes CASSVWSSTEAFF.

This chain links TRBV21-1 with TRBJ1-3; the D call of TRBD1 is as the table states it, not checked on the DNA. TRBV21-1 is deemed a pseudogene. CDR3 length: 17 amino acids. The CDR3: CASSNGRGAHSGNTIYF. For the CDR3, the DNA is TGTGCCAGCAGCAACGGCAGGGGCGCCCACTCTGGAAACACCATATATTTT.

The CDR3 DNA reads as TGTGCCAGCAGCGTTGGTGGCCAGGGTGGGAATGGCTACACCTTC. It encodes CASSVGGQGGNGYTF. The chain joins TRBV9 to TRBJ1-2, with D tentatively TRBD1 (5 bases). The germline V gene has CDR1 SGDLS and CDR2 YYNGEE. The V and J ends lost 2 bases and 6 bases respectively, with 17 bases between them. The CDR3 sequence is 15 residues long.

This chain connects TRBV18 to TRBJ1-2, with 7 bases that match TRBD1. This CDR3 spans 15 amino acids. The V and J ends lost 2 bases and 4 bases, in that order; junction bases with no gene match: 7. The V gene's germline CDR1 is KGHSH and CDR2 LQKENI. CDR3 amino acids: CASSPDRDARYGYTF. The CDR3 coding sequence is TGTGCCAGCTCACCAGACAGGGATGCTCGCTATGGCTACACCTTC.

This clone appeared a single time. V and J are TRBV25-1 and TRBJ1-5; 8 bases match TRBD1. Germline lookup yields CDR1 MGHDK and CDR2 SYGVNS. The CDR3 runs 13 residues. V gave up 5 bases and J gave up 7 bases; unmatched junction bases: 4. The CDR3 DNA sequence: TGTGCCAGCAGTACGGGACAGGCGCAGCCCCAGCATTTT. Its protein is CASSTGQAQPQHF.